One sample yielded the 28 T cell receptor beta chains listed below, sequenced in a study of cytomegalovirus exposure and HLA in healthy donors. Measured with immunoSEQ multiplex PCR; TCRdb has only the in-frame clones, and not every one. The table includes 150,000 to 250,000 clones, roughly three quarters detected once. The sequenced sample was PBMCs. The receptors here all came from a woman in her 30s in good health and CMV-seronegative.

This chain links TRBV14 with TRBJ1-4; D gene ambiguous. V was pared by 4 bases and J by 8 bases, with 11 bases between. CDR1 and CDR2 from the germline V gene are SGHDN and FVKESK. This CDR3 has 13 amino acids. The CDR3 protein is CASSPNPGEKLFF. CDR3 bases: TGTGCCAGCAGCCCCAATCCGGGGGAAAAACTGTTTTTT.

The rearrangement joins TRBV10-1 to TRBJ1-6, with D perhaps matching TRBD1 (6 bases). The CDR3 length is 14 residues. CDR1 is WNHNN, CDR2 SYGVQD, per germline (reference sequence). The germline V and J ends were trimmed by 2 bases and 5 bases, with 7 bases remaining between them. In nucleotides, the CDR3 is TGCGCCAGCAGTGAGACAGGGAATAATTCACCCCTCCACTTT. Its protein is CASSETGNNSPLHF.

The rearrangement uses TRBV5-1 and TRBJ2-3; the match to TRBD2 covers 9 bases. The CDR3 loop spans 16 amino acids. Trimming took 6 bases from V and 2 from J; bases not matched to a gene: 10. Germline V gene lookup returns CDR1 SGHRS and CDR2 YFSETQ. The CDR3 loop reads CASKSPGTSLTDTQYF. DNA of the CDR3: TGCGCCAGCAAGTCCCCCGGGACTAGCCTCACAGATACGCAGTATTTT.

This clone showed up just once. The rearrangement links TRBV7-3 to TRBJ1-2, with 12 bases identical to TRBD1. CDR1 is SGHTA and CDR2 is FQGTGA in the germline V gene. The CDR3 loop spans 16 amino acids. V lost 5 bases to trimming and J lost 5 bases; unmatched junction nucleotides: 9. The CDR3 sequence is CASSNGRDRGPYGYTF. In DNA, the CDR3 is TGTGCCAGCAGCAATGGCCGGGACAGGGGGCCTTATGGCTACACCTTC.

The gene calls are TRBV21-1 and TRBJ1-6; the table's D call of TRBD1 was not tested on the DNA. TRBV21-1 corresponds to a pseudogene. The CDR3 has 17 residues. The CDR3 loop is CASSNLGTGANNSPLHF. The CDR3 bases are TGTGCCAGCAGCAATCTGGGTACAGGGGCAAATAATTCACCCCTCCACTTT.

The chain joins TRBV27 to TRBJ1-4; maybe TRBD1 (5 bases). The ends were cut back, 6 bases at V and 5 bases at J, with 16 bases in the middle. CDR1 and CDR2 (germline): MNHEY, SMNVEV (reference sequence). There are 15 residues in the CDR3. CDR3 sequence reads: CASRNSRVSNEKLFF. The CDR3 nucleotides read TGTGCCAGCAGAAACAGCAGGGTATCAAATGAAAAACTGTTTTTT.

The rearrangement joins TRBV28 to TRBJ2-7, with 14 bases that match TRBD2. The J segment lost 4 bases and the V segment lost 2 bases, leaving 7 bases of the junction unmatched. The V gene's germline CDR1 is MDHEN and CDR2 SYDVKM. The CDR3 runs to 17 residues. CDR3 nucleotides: TGTGCCAGCAGTTTAGCTGGGGGACTAGCGGGAGAATACGAGCAGTACTTC. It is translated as CASSLAGGLAGEYEQYF.

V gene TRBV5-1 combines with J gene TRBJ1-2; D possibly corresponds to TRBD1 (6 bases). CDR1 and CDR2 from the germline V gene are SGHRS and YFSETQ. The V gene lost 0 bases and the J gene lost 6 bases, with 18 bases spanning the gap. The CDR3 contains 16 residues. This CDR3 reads CASSLAMGGRLDGYTF. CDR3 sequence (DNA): TGCGCCAGCAGCTTGGCCATGGGGGGGCGACTGGATGGCTACACCTTC.

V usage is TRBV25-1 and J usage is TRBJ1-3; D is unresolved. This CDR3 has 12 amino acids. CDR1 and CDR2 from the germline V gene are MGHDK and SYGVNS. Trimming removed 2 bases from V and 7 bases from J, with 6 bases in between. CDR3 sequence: CASSENRNTIYF. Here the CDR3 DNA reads TGTGCCAGCAGTGAAAATCGGAACACCATATATTTT.

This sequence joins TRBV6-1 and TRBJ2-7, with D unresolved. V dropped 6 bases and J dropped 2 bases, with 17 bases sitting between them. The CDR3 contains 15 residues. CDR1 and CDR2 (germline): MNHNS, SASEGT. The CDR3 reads CASSPERPSPYEQYF. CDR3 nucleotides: TGTGCCAGCAGCCCCGAGAGGCCCAGCCCCTACGAGCAGTACTTC.

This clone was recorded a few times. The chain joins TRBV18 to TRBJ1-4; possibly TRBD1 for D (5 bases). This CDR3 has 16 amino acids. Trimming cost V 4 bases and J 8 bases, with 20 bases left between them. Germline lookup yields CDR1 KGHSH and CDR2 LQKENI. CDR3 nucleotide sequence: TGTGCCAGCTCACTGAGTCCAGGGTATCATCACGAAAAACTGTTTTTT. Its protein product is CASSLSPGYHHEKLFF. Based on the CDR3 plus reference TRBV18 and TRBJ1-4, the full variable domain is NAGVMQNPRHLVRRRGQEARLRCSPMKGHSHVYWYRQLPEEGLKFMVYLQKENIIDESGMPKERFSAEFPKEGPSILRIQQVVRGDSAAYFCASSLSPGYHHEKLFFGSGTQLSVL.

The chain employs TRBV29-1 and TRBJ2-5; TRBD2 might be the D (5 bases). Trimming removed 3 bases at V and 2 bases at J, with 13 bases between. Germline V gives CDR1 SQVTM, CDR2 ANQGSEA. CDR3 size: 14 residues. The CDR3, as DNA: TGCAGCGTTGAGCTTCTTCCGGGACAAGAGACCCAGTACTTC. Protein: CSVELLPGQETQYF.

CDR3: CASSSPNRGGEQYF. The CDR3, as DNA: TGTGCCAGCAGCTCGCCAAACAGGGGGGGTGAGCAGTACTTC. This chain joins TRBV7-9 and TRBJ2-7; D perhaps matches TRBD1 (8 bases). Per germline, CDR1 SEHNR and CDR2 FQNEAQ (reference sequence). This CDR3 has 14 amino acids. Trimming took off 4 bases at V and 7 bases at J, with 17 bases between the two ends.

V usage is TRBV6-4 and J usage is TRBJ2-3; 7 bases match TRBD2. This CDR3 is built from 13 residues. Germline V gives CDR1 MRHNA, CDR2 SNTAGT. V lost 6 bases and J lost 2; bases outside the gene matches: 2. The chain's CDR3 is CASSGGITDTQYF. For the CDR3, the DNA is TGTGCCAGCAGCGGGGGGATCACAGATACGCAGTATTTT.

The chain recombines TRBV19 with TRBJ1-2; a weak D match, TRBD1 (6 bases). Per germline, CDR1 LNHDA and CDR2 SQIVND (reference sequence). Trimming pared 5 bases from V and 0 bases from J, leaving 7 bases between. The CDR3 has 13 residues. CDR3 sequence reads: CASSRQANYGYTF. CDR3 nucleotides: TGTGCCAGTAGTCGACAGGCTAACTATGGCTACACCTTC.

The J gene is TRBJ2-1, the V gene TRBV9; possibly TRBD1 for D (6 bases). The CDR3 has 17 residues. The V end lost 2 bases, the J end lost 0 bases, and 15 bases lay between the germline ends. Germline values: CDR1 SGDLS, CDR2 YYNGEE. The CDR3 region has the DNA TGTGCCAGCAGCGTTGGATCAGGGGCTGCCTCCTACAATGAGCAGTTCTTC. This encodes CASSVGSGAASYNEQFF.

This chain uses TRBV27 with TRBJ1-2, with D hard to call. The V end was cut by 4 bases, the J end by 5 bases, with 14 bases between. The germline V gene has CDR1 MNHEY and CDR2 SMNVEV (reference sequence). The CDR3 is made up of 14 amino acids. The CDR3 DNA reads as TGTGCCAGCAGTTCCGCCACCGACTGGTATGGCTACACCTTC. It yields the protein CASSSATDWYGYTF.

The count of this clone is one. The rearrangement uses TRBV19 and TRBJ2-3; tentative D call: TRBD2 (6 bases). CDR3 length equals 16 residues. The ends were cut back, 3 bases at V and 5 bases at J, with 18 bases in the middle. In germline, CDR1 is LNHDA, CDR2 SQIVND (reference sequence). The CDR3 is CASSMAGREGVDTQYF. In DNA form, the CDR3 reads TGTGCCAGTAGTATGGCCGGGCGGGAAGGGGTAGATACGCAGTATTTT.

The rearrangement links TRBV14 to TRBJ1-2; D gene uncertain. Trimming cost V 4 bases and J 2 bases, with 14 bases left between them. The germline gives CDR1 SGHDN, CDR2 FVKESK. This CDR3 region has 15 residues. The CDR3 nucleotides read TGTGCCAGCAGCCCGGAGGTTCTTCCCAACTATGGCTACACCTTC. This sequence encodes CASSPEVLPNYGYTF.

CDR3 amino acids: CASSQGPGSVGMNTEAFF. CDR3 DNA sequence: TGCGCCAGCAGCCAAGGTCCAGGGTCGGTGGGCATGAACACTGAAGCTTTCTTT. The genes are TRBV4-1 and TRBJ1-1; D might be TRBD1 (5 bases). The germline gives CDR1 MGHRA, CDR2 YSYEKL. Trimming took off 1 base at V and 0 bases at J, with 18 bases between the two ends. The CDR3 has 18 residues.

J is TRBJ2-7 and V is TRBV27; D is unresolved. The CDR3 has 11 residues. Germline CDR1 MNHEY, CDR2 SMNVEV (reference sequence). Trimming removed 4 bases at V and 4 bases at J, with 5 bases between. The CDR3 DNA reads TGTGCCAGCAGTTCTTATTACGAGCAGTACTTC. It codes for CASSSYYEQYF.

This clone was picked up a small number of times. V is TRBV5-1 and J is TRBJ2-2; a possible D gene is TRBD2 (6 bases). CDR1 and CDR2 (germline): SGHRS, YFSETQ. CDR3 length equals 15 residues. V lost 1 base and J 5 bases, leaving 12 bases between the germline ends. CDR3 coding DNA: TGCGCCAGCAGCTTGCAAGGGGCGGGAACCGGGGAGCTGTTTTTT. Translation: CASSLQGAGTGELFF.

CDR3 nucleotide sequence: TGTGCCAGCCCCGGGGGGAGCCGAATGAACACTGAAGCTTTCTTT. Its translation is CASPGGSRMNTEAFF. The chain employs TRBV27 and TRBJ1-1; a possible D gene is TRBD1 (5 bases). Germline V gives CDR1 MNHEY, CDR2 SMNVEV (reference sequence). V shed 8 bases and J shed 0 bases, with 16 bases lying between them. The CDR3 consists of 15 residues.

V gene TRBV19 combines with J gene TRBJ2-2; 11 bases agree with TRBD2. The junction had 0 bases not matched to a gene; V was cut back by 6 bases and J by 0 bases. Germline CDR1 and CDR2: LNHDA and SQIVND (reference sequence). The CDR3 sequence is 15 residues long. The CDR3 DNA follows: TGTGCCAGTAGGACTAGCGGGACGAACACCGGGGAGCTGTTTTTT. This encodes CASRTSGTNTGELFF.

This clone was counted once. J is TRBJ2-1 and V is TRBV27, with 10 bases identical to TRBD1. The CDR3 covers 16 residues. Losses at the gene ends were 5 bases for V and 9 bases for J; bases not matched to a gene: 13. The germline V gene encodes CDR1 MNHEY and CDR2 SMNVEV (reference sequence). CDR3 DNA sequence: TGTGCCAGCAGTAGCGGACAGGGGGTGACTACACTTGAGCAGTTCTTC. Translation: CASSSGQGVTTLEQFF.

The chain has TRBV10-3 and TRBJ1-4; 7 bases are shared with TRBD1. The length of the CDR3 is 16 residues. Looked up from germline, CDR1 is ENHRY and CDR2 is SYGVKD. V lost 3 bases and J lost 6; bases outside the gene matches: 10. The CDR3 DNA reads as TGTGCCATCAGTGACCCCGAGACAGGGAATGATGAAAAACTGTTTTTT. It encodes CAISDPETGNDEKLFF.

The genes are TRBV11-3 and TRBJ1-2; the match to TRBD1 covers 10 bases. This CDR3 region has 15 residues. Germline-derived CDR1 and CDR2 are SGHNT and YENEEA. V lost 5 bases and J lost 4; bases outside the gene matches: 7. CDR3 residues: CASSKRDRGCYGYTF. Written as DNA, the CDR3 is TGTGCCAGCAGCAAGCGGGACAGGGGTTGCTATGGCTACACCTTC.

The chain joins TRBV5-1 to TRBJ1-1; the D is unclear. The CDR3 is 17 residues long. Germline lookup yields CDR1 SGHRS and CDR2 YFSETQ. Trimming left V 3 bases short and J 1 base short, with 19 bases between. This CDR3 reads CASSYDFGKLSNTEAFF. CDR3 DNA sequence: TGCGCCAGCAGCTATGACTTTGGAAAGCTATCGAACACTGAAGCTTTCTTT.